The clone carrying this T cell receptor (beta chain) was counted at least ten times. The antigen is unknown. This sample stems from a study of CD8+CD57+ T cells in acquired aplastic anemia. Study details: Mean yield of DNA from sorted CD4+ and CD8+ cells was approximately 3 ug. Among healthy donors, CD4+ cells averaged roughly 9.8 million reads. Regarding the study as a whole: Patients and healthy controls showed no significant CD8+ Simpson's diversity difference. Patients and controls shared about 30 CD8+ CDR3 sequences, which appeared highly expressed in patients and within their immunodominant clones.

CDR1 and CDR2 (germline): SGHKS, YYEKEE (reference sequence). CDR3 length: 14 amino acids. The V end was cut by 3 bases, the J end by 4 bases, with 13 bases between. Genomic DNA served as template for TCR beta VDJ and CDR3 profiling. In TCRdb, the reads were re-called with MiXCR into one record per CDR3 protein. The table records about 130,000 distinct CDR3 sequences, over 45% of them present only once. This chain links TRBV5-5 with TRBJ1-1, with D maybe TRBD1 (6 bases). Sequenced: sorted CD4+, CD8+, or CD8+CD57+ T cells (not recorded which) from PBMCs. The receptor was isolated from a human donor in good health, serving as a control. For the CDR3, the DNA is TGTGCCAGCAGCTCGAAGACAGGCCTCACTGAAGCTTTCTTT. This sequence encodes CASSSKTGLTEAFF.